The 5 T cell receptor beta chains in this list originate from one sample, sequenced in a study of blood T cell repertoires in COVID-19. The table came from immunoSEQ multiplex PCR; TCRdb's copy has only in-frame clones and leaves some out. The data show 130,000 or so clones, with about four fifths seen just once and approximately 20% held by the top ten. The sequencing sample was made of PBMCs or T cells enriched from blood (not recorded which). These receptors were collected from a man under 40 who had recovered from COVID-19.

The gene calls are TRBV20-1 and TRBJ2-4; D might be TRBD1 (6 bases). The germline gives CDR1 DFQATT, CDR2 SNEGSKA (reference sequence). Trimming took off 3 bases at V and 4 bases at J, with 10 bases between the two ends. The CDR3 covers 13 residues. The CDR3 DNA reads TGCAGTGCTAGTGGACAGACTAAAAACATTCAGTACTTC. Translation gives CSASGQTKNIQYF.

The chain couples TRBV6-5 to TRBJ1-1, with a possible D match to TRBD1 (5 bases). V was shortened by 4 bases and J by 5 bases, with 20 bases between the two germline ends. Germline assignment: CDR1 MNHEY and CDR2 SVGAGI. The CDR3 is made up of 16 amino acids. This chain's CDR3 is CASSSPGGSGGTEAFF. The CDR3 bases are TGTGCCAGCAGTTCCCCCGGGGGTTCGGGCGGGACTGAAGCTTTCTTT.

The chain links TRBV7-9 to TRBJ2-3; 8 bases align to TRBD1. The V segment lost 5 bases and the J segment 3 bases; nucleotides outside the gene matches: 10. This CDR3 is 16 amino acids long. Germline V gives CDR1 SEHNR, CDR2 FQNEAQ (reference sequence). Here the CDR3 reads CASSGTKDRDTDTQYF. Written as DNA, the CDR3 is TGTGCCAGCAGCGGAACCAAGGACAGGGATACAGATACGCAGTATTTT.

The V and J genes are TRBV2 and TRBJ1-5, with 7 bases matching TRBD1. This CDR3 spans 14 amino acids. Germline CDR1 and CDR2: SNHLY and FYNNEI. The V gene end was trimmed by 5 bases and the J gene end by 3 bases; junction bases not matched to a gene: 4. The CDR3 sequence: CASSPDRNNQPQHF. Here the CDR3 DNA reads TGTGCCAGCAGTCCGGACAGGAACAATCAGCCCCAGCATTTT. Combining the CDR3 with reference TRBV2 and TRBJ1-5 gives the whole variable domain EPEVTQTPSHQVTQMGQEVILRCVPISNHLYFYWYRQILGQKVEFLVSFYNNEISEKSEIFDDQFSVERPDGSNFTLKIRSTKLEDSAMYFCASSPDRNNQPQHFGDGTRLSIL.

The sample holds one count of this clone. V usage is TRBV11-3 and J usage is TRBJ2-1; D gene unclear. The CDR3 loop spans 12 amino acids. V lost 5 bases and J lost 6, with 8 bases in between. Germline lookup yields CDR1 SGHNT and CDR2 YENEEA. The CDR3 loop is CASSLRPNEQFF. The CDR3, as DNA: TGTGCCAGCAGCCTTCGTCCCAATGAGCAGTTCTTC.